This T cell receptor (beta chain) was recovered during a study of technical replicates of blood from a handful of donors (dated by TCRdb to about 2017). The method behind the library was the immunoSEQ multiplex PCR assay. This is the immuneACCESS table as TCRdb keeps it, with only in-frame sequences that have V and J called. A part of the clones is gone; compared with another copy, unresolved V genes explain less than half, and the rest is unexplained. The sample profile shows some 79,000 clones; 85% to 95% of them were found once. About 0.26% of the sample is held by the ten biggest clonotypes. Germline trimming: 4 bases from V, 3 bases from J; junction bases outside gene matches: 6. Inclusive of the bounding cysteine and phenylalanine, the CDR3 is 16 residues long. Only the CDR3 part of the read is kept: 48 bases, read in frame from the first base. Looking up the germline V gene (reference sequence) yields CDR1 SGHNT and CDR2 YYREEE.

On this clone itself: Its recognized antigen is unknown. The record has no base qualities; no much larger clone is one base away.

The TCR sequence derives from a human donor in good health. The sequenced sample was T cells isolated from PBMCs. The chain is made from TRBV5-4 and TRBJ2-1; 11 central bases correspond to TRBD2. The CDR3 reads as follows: CASSRTGTSGYNEQFF. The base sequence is TGTGCCAGCAGCCGAACCGGGACTAGCGGCTACAATGAGCAGTTCTTC.